Shown below are 27 T cell receptor beta chains from a single sample sequenced in a study of T cells in Graves' hyperthyroidism and ophthalmopathy. Researchers took RNA transcripts and amplified the TCR beta CDR3 regions from them. TCR CDR3 regions were first amplified by RT-PCR with HTBI primers. TCRdb called the multiplex PCR reads again in MiXCR, with one record for every CDR3 protein. Of approximately 610,000 distinct CDR3 sequences in the sample, over 15% were seen once. The sequencing sample was made of blood. The receptor source for this set is a woman between 18 and 29 years old with Graves' hyperthyroidism.

This clonotype was observed once. This sequence joins TRBV6-1 and TRBJ1-5; 7 positions agree with TRBD1. CDR1 and CDR2 (germline): MNHNS, SASEGT. V shed 0 bases, J shed 5 bases, and the junction held 10 bases outside the gene matches. This CDR3 has 17 residues. In DNA, the CDR3 is TGTGCCAGCAGTGAAGCCGAGACAGGGATGAGTGATCAGCCCCAGCATTTT. As protein: CASSEAETGMSDQPQHF.

The chain couples TRBV24-1 to TRBJ2-5; the D gene is possibly TRBD2 (6 bases). Germline lookup yields CDR1 KGHDR and CDR2 SFDVKD. The V gene lost 5 bases and the J gene lost 0 bases, with 15 bases spanning the gap. The CDR3 is made up of 16 amino acids. CDR3 DNA sequence: TGTGCCACCAGTGGACGGACTATGGGGTACCAAGAGACCCAGTACTTC. Protein: CATSGRTMGYQETQYF.

This clonotype has just a few counts. The V call is TRBV6-1, the J call TRBJ2-3, with 9 bases that match TRBD2. Germline values: CDR1 MNHNS, CDR2 SASEGT. The CDR3 sequence is 14 residues long. V was pared by 4 bases and J by 7 bases, with 6 bases of the junction left unmatched. CDR3: CASSGGGAGYTQYF. DNA for the CDR3: TGTGCCAGCAGTGGCGGGGGGGCCGGGTATACGCAGTATTTT.

This clonotype was recorded a few times. One junction end does not reproduce the germline sequence, and a read error may be involved. The V and J genes are TRBV2 and TRBJ2-7; D is ambiguous. CDR1 is SNHLY and CDR2 is FYNNEI in the germline V gene. This CDR3 region has 13 residues. CDR3 in amino acids: CASSENAAYGQYF. Written as DNA, the CDR3 is TGTGCCAGCAGTGAAAACGCCGCTTACGGGCAGTACTTC.

This clonotype was seen just once. Just one base apart from a much larger clone, this may be a read error. The genes are TRBV15 and TRBJ2-7; 9 bases line up with TRBD1. The CDR3 covers 15 residues. Per germline, CDR1 LNHNV and CDR2 YYDKDF (reference sequence). Here the CDR3 DNA reads TGTGTCACCAGCCCGGACAGGGGAAGCTCCTACGAGCAGTACTTC. Amino acids: CVTSPDRGSSYEQYF. The variable domain in full, completed from reference TRBV15 and TRBJ2-7, reads DAMVIQNPRYQVTQFGKPVTLSCSQTLNHNVMYWYQQKSSQAPKLLFHYYDKDFNNEADTPDNFQSRRPNTSFCFLDIRSPGLGDTAMYLCVTSPDRGSSYEQYFGPGTRLTVT.

The chain combines TRBV6-2 or TRBV6-3 with TRBJ1-5; TRBD1 might be the D (6 bases). The CDR3 is 14 residues long. Trimming shortened V by 5 bases and J by 7 bases, and 15 bases separated the two germline ends. Germline V gives CDR1 MNHEY, CDR2 SVGEGT. The CDR3 nucleotides read TGTGCCAGCAGTCCGGAACAGGGCGGGCAGCCCCAGCATTTT. This encodes CASSPEQGGQPQHF.

The J gene is TRBJ2-7, the V gene TRBV6-2 or TRBV6-3; 7 bases align to TRBD1. Losses at the gene ends were 8 bases for V and 2 bases for J; bases not matched to a gene: 6. The length of the CDR3 is 13 residues. The germline CDR1 and CDR2 sequences are MNHEY and SVGEGT. The CDR3 nucleotides are TGTGCCAGCTATGGGACAGACGCCTACGAGCAGTACTTC. Translation gives CASYGTDAYEQYF.

This clonotype was observed a handful of times. The rearrangement joins TRBV11-1 to TRBJ1-5; D possibly corresponds to TRBD1 (6 bases). Trimming left V 5 bases short and J 7 bases short, with 21 bases between. This CDR3 contains 16 residues. CDR1 and CDR2 (germline): SGHAT, FQDESV (reference sequence). CDR3 coding DNA: TGTGCCAGCAGCGTTTCTGGACAGCCAGCGGGGCAGCCCCAGCATTTT. Amino acids: CASSVSGQPAGQPQHF.

This clonotype was counted at least ten times. Here the CDR3 reads CASSYSIPGATNEKLFF. The CDR3 nucleotides are TGTGCCAGCAGTTACTCGATACCGGGTGCAACTAATGAAAAACTGTTTTTT. The chain carries TRBV6-2 or TRBV6-3 and TRBJ1-4, with no clear D. Germline V gene data show CDR1 as MNHEY and CDR2 as SVGEGT. This CDR3 region has 17 residues. The V end lost 0 bases, the J end lost 0 bases, and 11 bases lay between the germline ends.

This clonotype was seen ten or more times. J is TRBJ2-5 and V is TRBV2; D may be TRBD1 (6 bases). The CDR3 runs 14 residues. Germline CDR1 and CDR2: SNHLY and FYNNEI. The germline V and J ends were trimmed by 6 bases and 5 bases, with 16 bases remaining between them. CDR3 sequence reads: CASSRTDPRETQYF. The CDR3 DNA is TGTGCCAGCAGCCGGACAGATCCTAGGGAGACCCAGTACTTC.

This clonotype showed up many times. The genes are TRBV6-1 and TRBJ2-2; 9 bases match TRBD2. V lost 5 bases, J lost 4 bases, and 17 bases stayed unmatched. Germline loops: CDR1 MNHNS, CDR2 SASEGT. The CDR3 is 19 residues long. The CDR3 sequence: CASSPGHRSSGMITGELFF. The CDR3 coding sequence is TGTGCCAGCAGTCCGGGACACCGGTCTAGCGGGATGATCACCGGGGAGCTGTTTTTT.

In its sample, this clonotype was seen many times. V is TRBV10-3 and J is TRBJ2-7; D may be TRBD2 (6 bases). The CDR3 length is 15 residues. Trimming left V 7 bases short and J 3 bases short, with 19 bases between. The germline V gene has CDR1 ENHRY and CDR2 SYGVKD. CDR3: CAINPPIRRGYEQYF. CDR3 bases: TGTGCCATCAATCCCCCTATAAGGAGGGGCTACGAGCAGTACTTC.

This clonotype was seen more than once but under ten times. The chain couples TRBV6-1 to TRBJ1-1; D perhaps matches TRBD1 (5 bases). This CDR3 has 13 amino acids. Germline CDR1 and CDR2: MNHNS and SASEGT. Trimming took off 5 bases at V and 1 base at J, with 8 bases between the two ends. The DNA of the CDR3 is TGTGCCAGCAGTATACAGGAGAACACTGAAGCTTTCTTT. This sequence encodes CASSIQENTEAFF.

There are many counts of this clonotype. The V gene is TRBV12-3 or TRBV12-4, the J gene TRBJ2-1, with D tentatively TRBD2 (6 bases). The CDR3 contains 16 residues. V was trimmed by 5 bases and J by 8 bases, leaving 22 bases between them. The CDR3 DNA follows: TGTGCCAGCAGTCTTCTCGGGGGATGGGGGTCCCATGAGCAGTTCTTC. It specifies CASSLLGGWGSHEQFF.

The rearrangement links TRBV29-1 to TRBJ2-3; D uncertain. V was pared by 1 base and J by 0 bases, with 5 bases between. Germline V CDR1 and CDR2: SQVTM, ANQGSEA. CDR3 length: 13 residues. The CDR3 region is CSVEAASTDTQYF. In DNA, the CDR3 is TGCAGCGTTGAAGCCGCAAGCACAGATACGCAGTATTTT.

V is TRBV3-1 and J is TRBJ1-4; 7 bases map to TRBD1. This CDR3 spans 14 amino acids. The junction had 6 bases not matched to a gene; V was cut back by 4 bases and J by 7 bases. Germline V gene data show CDR1 as LGHDT and CDR2 as YNNKEL (reference sequence). CDR3 in DNA: TGTGCCAGCAGCCGAGAGGGGGCGATTGAAAAACTGTTTTTT. This translates into CASSREGAIEKLFF.

Concerning this clonotype itself: A much larger clonotype is one base distant, so this may be a read error. Since no conserved phenylalanine or tryptophan closes the CDR3, a read error is the likely cause. The chain is built from TRBV27 and TRBJ2-1; TRBD2 matches at 11 bases. Germline V gene sequence: CDR1 MNHEY, CDR2 SMNVEV (reference sequence). After removal of 3 bases from V and 4 bases from J, the junction contained 11 bases not matched to a gene. The CDR3 is 18 amino acids. The CDR3 DNA reads as TGTGCCAGCAGTTTCAGCGATTATTGGACTAGCGGGTACAATGAGCAGTTCCTC. Translation gives CASSFSDYWTSGYNEQFL.

This clonotype has a handful of counts. The chain links TRBV24-1 to TRBJ2-3; TRBD2 aligns across 8 bases. CDR1 and CDR2 from the germline V gene are KGHDR and SFDVKD. After removal of 4 bases from V and 2 bases from J, the junction contained 4 bases not matched to a gene. The CDR3 covers 15 residues. This chain's CDR3 is CATSDQAGATDTQYF. As DNA, the CDR3 is TGTGCCACCAGTGACCAAGCGGGGGCCACAGATACGCAGTATTTT.

This clonotype was counted only a few times. CDR3 in amino acids: CASSTLAAGPDTQYF. CDR3 sequence (DNA): TGTGCCAGTAGTACCCTGGCGGCAGGACCAGATACGCAGTATTTT. This chain links TRBV19 with TRBJ2-3; D remains unclear. The CDR3 spans 15 residues. In germline, CDR1 is LNHDA, CDR2 SQIVND (reference sequence). Trimming removed 4 bases at V and 4 bases at J, with 15 bases between.

V and J are TRBV20-1 and TRBJ2-1, with 9 bases lining up with TRBD1. With V trimmed by 5 bases and J by 5 bases, 10 bases remained unmatched. CDR3 length: 15 residues. CDR1 DFQATT and CDR2 SNEGSKA come from the germline V gene (reference sequence). The CDR3 nucleotides read TGCAGTGCTGCCCGAAACAGGGGGCGGAACAATGAGCAGTTCTTC. Residues: CSAARNRGRNNEQFF.

This clonotype has a handful of counts. The gene calls are TRBV2 and TRBJ1-6; TRBD1 matches 8 bases. The germline V gene has CDR1 SNHLY and CDR2 FYNNEI. V shed 6 bases and J 14 bases; nucleotides not matched to a gene: 12. CDR3 length: 14 amino acids. The CDR3 here is CASRLSRGLTSLHF. DNA of the CDR3: TGTGCCAGCAGATTGAGCAGGGGGCTTACGTCCCTCCACTTT.

This chain connects TRBV28 to TRBJ2-5; 7 bases are shared with TRBD2. Germline lookup yields CDR1 MDHEN and CDR2 SYDVKM. The CDR3 runs to 15 residues. The junction had 13 bases not matched to a gene; V was cut back by 8 bases and J by 4 bases. The CDR3 DNA reads as TGTGCCAGCCGGAAACTAGGGAGGGCCGGAGAGACCCAGTACTTC. It translates to CASRKLGRAGETQYF.

Many counts were recorded for this clonotype. The V gene is TRBV11-2, the J gene TRBJ2-3, with D perhaps matching TRBD1 (6 bases). V was clipped by 2 bases and J by 2 bases, with 17 bases between them. The CDR3 sequence is 17 residues long. Germline V gives CDR1 SGHAT, CDR2 FQNNGV. In nucleotides, the CDR3 is TGTGCCAGCAGCTTAAAATCTATGGGGGCCCCCACAGATACGCAGTATTTT. This translates into CASSLKSMGAPTDTQYF.

The chain recombines TRBV20-1 with TRBJ1-1; 10 bases agree with TRBD1. Germline V gene lookup returns CDR1 DFQATT and CDR2 SNEGSKA (reference sequence). The CDR3 length is 13 residues. With 6 bases clipped from V and 11 bases from J, the junction kept 12 bases outside the gene matches. The CDR3 DNA is TGCAGTGCCAGCAGTCCACCGGACAGGGGGGCTTTCTTT. This translates into CSASSPPDRGAFF.

V and J are TRBV3-2 and TRBJ2-3; TRBD2 was called by the table and not checked on the DNA. TRBV3-2 is a listed pseudogene. This CDR3 is built from 16 residues. Written as DNA, the CDR3 is TGTGCCAGCAGCCAAGAACGCGGGGTACGCACAGATACGCAGTATTTT. Translating gives CASSQERGVRTDTQYF.

The table lists this clonotype with many counts. This chain uses TRBV2 with TRBJ2-4; D not certain. This CDR3 contains 15 residues. V was trimmed by 4 bases and J by 4 bases, leaving 14 bases between them. CDR1 is SNHLY and CDR2 is FYNNEI in the germline V gene. As DNA, the CDR3 is TGTGCCAGCAGTGTGGAGAGTATACTAAAAAACATTCAGTACTTC. This gives the protein CASSVESILKNIQYF.

This clonotype came up many times. This chain joins TRBV13 and TRBJ2-7; 11 bases are shared with TRBD2. Trimming removed 2 bases from V and 7 bases from J; junction bases left unmatched: 7. The CDR3 loop spans 15 amino acids. Germline CDR1 is PRHDT and CDR2 is FYEKMQ (reference sequence). CDR3 sequence reads: CASSLLAGGPMEQYF. The DNA for the CDR3 is TGTGCCAGCAGCTTACTAGCGGGGGGTCCTATGGAGCAGTACTTC.